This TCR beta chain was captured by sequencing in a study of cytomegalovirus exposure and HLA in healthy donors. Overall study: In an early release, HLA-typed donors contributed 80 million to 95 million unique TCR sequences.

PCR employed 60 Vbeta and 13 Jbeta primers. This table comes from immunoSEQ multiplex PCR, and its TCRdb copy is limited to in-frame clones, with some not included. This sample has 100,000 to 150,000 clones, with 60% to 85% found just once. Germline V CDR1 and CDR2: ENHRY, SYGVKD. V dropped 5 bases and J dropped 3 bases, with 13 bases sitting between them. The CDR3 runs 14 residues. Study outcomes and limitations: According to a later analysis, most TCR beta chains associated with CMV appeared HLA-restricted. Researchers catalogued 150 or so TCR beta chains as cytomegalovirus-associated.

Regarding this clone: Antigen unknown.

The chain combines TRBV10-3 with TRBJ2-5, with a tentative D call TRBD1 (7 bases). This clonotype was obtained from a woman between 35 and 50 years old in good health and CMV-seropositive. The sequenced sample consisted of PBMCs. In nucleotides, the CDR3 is TGTGCCATCAGTACCCAGGGGGGCAAAGAGACCCAGTACTTC. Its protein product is CAISTQGGKETQYF.